The present TCR beta chain was sequenced within a study of OX40 agonist ivuxolimab in advanced cancers. The germline V gene encodes CDR1 SGDLS and CDR2 YYNGEE. This CDR3 is built from 13 residues. Trimming cost V 0 bases and J 3 bases, with 4 bases left between them. Measured with immunoSEQ multiplex PCR; TCRdb has only the in-frame clones, and not every one. Altogether 42,000 or so clones are present, roughly nine tenths being singletons, with the ten largest covering 0.55% to 0.6%. The specimen was CD4+ or CD8+ T cells sorted from blood, collected in a trial of the OX40 agonist ivuxolimab. The chain employs TRBV9 and TRBJ1-5; no firm D call. The sequence came from an adult with an advanced solid tumor such as melanoma, head and neck, liver or kidney cancer. The CDR3 reads CASSVDHNQPQHF. CDR3 nucleotide sequence: TGTGCCAGCAGCGTAGATCACAATCAGCCCCAGCATTTT.